One T cell receptor (beta chain) is described in this entry. Its antigen remains unknown. The donors were part of the validation cohort, which consisted of over a hundred subjects and was separate from the first cohort of 666 subjects. Trimming removed 0 bases at V and 4 bases at J, with 6 bases between. Germline V lookup: CDR1 LNHNV, CDR2 YYDKDF (reference sequence). The CDR3 runs 13 residues. The data were obtained in a study of cytomegalovirus exposure and HLA in healthy donors. Here immunoSEQ multiplex PCR was the method, and the copy in TCRdb shows in-frame clones only, minus some. The sample shows about 190,000 clones, roughly 84% of them seen only once. Study-wide findings and caveats: A list of 164 TCR beta chains associated with cytomegalovirus was given. Published work reported that the classifier diagnosed cytomegalovirus status with high specificity and sensitivity.

The chain is built from TRBV15 and TRBJ1-1, with no clear D. Sequencing was done on a sample of PBMCs. The source is a man between 18 and 35 years old in good health and CMV-seropositive. The CDR3 coding sequence is TGTGCCACCAGCAGAGATGAGGTCACTGAAGCTTTCTTT. It specifies CATSRDEVTEAFF. The entire variable domain, with the rest obtained from reference TRBV15 and TRBJ1-1, is as follows: DAMVIQNPRYQVTQFGKPVTLSCSQTLNHNVMYWYQQKSSQAPKLLFHYYDKDFNNEADTPDNFQSRRPNTSFCFLDIRSPGLGDTAMYLCATSRDEVTEAFFGQGTRLTVV.